The 18 T cell receptor beta chains reported below all come from one sample, sequenced in a study of T cells after yellow fever vaccination. One entry per CDR3 protein, called by TCRdb with MiXCR from the 5' RACE reads. The sample lists 300,000 or so distinct CDR3 sequences; over 10% were seen once. Sequencing used CD4+ T cells sorted from PBMCs, obtained 45 days after the yellow fever booster vaccination. The receptors shown here come from a man aged 30 to 39 who received the YFV17D yellow fever vaccine.

This clonotype turned up a few times. This sequence joins TRBV5-5 and TRBJ2-6; D gene uncertain. V lost 0 bases to trimming and J lost 2 bases, with 6 bases between them. Per the germline V gene, CDR1 is SGHKS and CDR2 is YYEKEE (reference sequence). The CDR3 runs to 15 residues. This CDR3 is CASSLGPPGANVLTF. In DNA form, the CDR3 reads TGTGCCAGCAGCTTGGGCCCCCCTGGGGCCAACGTCCTGACTTTC.

This clonotype turned up a few times. The gene calls are TRBV2 and TRBJ2-2; 9 bases agree with TRBD2. J gave up 2 bases and V 7 bases, and 5 bases lay outside the gene matches. The CDR3 is 15 residues long. CDR1 and CDR2 (germline): SNHLY, FYNNEI. CDR3 loop: CASTGLAANTGELFF. The CDR3 DNA reads TGTGCCAGCACGGGACTAGCCGCTAACACCGGGGAGCTGTTTTTT.

This clonotype was seen a few times. The genes are TRBV5-1 and TRBJ2-1, with D possibly TRBD2 on 6 matching bases. The germline gives CDR1 SGHRS, CDR2 YFSETQ. This CDR3 comprises 15 residues. Between the trimmed V and J ends, which lost 0 bases and 4 bases, there was a span of 11 bases. CDR3 sequence: CASSLELATYNEQFF. CDR3 in DNA: TGCGCCAGCAGCTTGGAGCTAGCGACTTACAATGAGCAGTTCTTC.

This clonotype was seen more than once but under ten times. The chain uses TRBV20-1 and TRBJ2-3, with 7 bases aligning to TRBD2. The CDR3 consists of 20 residues. Germline-derived CDR1 and CDR2 are DFQATT and SNEGSKA (reference sequence). J was trimmed by 0 bases and V by 1 base; bases with no gene match: 19. CDR3 loop: CSARGFGTQERGTSTDTQYF. CDR3 DNA sequence: TGCAGTGCTAGAGGATTCGGTACCCAAGAGCGGGGCACTAGCACAGATACGCAGTATTTT.

This clonotype came up a few times. V usage is TRBV6-5 and J usage is TRBJ2-7, with 7 bases fitting TRBD1. Germline-derived CDR1 and CDR2 are MNHEY and SVGAGI. V trimming: 0 bases; J trimming: 3 bases; junction bases outside the gene matches: 2. The CDR3 totals 14 residues. In DNA form, the CDR3 reads TGTGCCAGCAGTTACTCGGGGACAGACTACGAGCAGTACTTC. The encoded protein is CASSYSGTDYEQYF.

The chain carries TRBV5-1 and TRBJ2-1; no definite D call. The V end lost 0 bases, the J end lost 5 bases, and 12 bases lay between the germline ends. CDR1 is SGHRS and CDR2 is YFSETQ in the germline V gene. The length of the CDR3 is 15 residues. The CDR3 bases are TGCGCCAGCAGCTTGGACTCGCCCGGACACAATGAGCAGTTCTTC. This sequence encodes CASSLDSPGHNEQFF.

At least ten counts were recorded for this clonotype. The chain couples TRBV11-2 to TRBJ2-7; 14 bases are shared with TRBD2. The CDR3 has 17 residues. Germline-derived CDR1 and CDR2 are SGHAT and FQNNGV. V gave up 1 base and J gave up 4 bases; unmatched junction bases: 6. The CDR3 here is CASSLGLGLAGVYEQYF. Here the CDR3 DNA reads TGTGCCAGCAGCTTAGGCCTGGGACTAGCGGGAGTTTACGAGCAGTACTTC.

This clonotype has more than one count but fewer than ten. The chain is built from TRBV15 and TRBJ2-1; 14 bases match TRBD2. The CDR3 length is 18 residues. V lost 4 bases, J lost 9 bases, and 14 bases stayed unmatched. The germline gives CDR1 LNHNV, CDR2 YYDKDF (reference sequence). CDR3 region: CATSKLLGLAGERGEQFF. CDR3 in DNA: TGTGCCACCAGCAAACTCCTGGGACTAGCGGGAGAACGGGGTGAGCAGTTCTTC.

This clonotype was seen more than once but under ten times. The gene calls are TRBV15 and TRBJ2-2; TRBD2 aligns across 14 bases. Germline values: CDR1 LNHNV, CDR2 YYDKDF (reference sequence). With V trimmed by 2 bases and J by 3 bases, 8 bases remained unmatched. The CDR3 runs 19 residues. CDR3 nucleotide sequence: TGTGCCACCAGCAGACGAGGACTAGCGGGAGGCGTCGACACCGGGGAGCTGTTTTTT. Amino acids: CATSRRGLAGGVDTGELFF.

The rearrangement links TRBV12-3 or TRBV12-4 to TRBJ2-3, with D unresolved. V lost 6 bases and J lost 5, with 12 bases in between. CDR3 length equals 13 residues. The CDR3 DNA sequence: TGTGCCAGCAGCCCGATGGTACAAGATACGCAGTATTTT. Translating gives CASSPMVQDTQYF.

The chain carries TRBV29-1 and TRBJ1-5, with D perhaps TRBD1 (5 bases). Between the trimmed V and J ends, which lost 6 bases and 3 bases, there was a span of 12 bases. The CDR3 is made up of 13 amino acids. CDR1 SQVTM and CDR2 ANQGSEA come from the germline V gene. The CDR3 loop is CSVAARANQPQHF. CDR3 nucleotides: TGCAGCGTGGCCGCCAGGGCCAATCAGCCCCAGCATTTT.

A few counts support this clonotype. A junction boundary mismatches the germline segment, possibly from a read error. The rearrangement uses TRBV7-2 and TRBJ2-1, with D possibly matching TRBD2 (5 bases). The CDR3 extends over 14 amino acids. Looked up from germline, CDR1 is SGHTA and CDR2 is FQGNSA. CDR3 DNA sequence: TGTGCCAGCACCTTAGGAGGCAACTACAATGAGCAGTTCTTC. Amino acids: CASTLGGNYNEQFF.

This chain uses TRBV7-2 with TRBJ2-1; 9 bases map to TRBD2. Germline lookup yields CDR1 SGHTA and CDR2 FQGNSA. This CDR3 is 15 amino acids long. V was pared by 5 bases and J by 8 bases, with 10 bases of the junction left unmatched. CDR3 coding DNA: TGTGCCAGCAGCCCACGCGCTAGCGGGAAAGATGAGCAGTTCTTC. This translates into CASSPRASGKDEQFF.

This clonotype was seen a handful of times. The chain couples TRBV7-8 to TRBJ2-7; a possible D gene is TRBD2 (6 bases). V shed 1 base and J shed 6 bases, with 22 bases lying between them. The germline gives CDR1 SGHVS, CDR2 FQNEAQ. There are 17 residues in the CDR3. Here the CDR3 DNA reads TGTGCCAGCAGCTTAGTAGGCGGCACGGGAGAGATTGTCGAGCAGTACTTC. Translation gives CASSLVGGTGEIVEQYF.

This chain joins TRBV29-1 and TRBJ1-2; D might be TRBD1 (5 bases). Germline CDR1 and CDR2: SQVTM and ANQGSEA. This CDR3 contains 12 residues. Trimming left V 5 bases short and J 7 bases short, with 14 bases between. The CDR3 sequence: CSVWERGRGYTF. The CDR3 DNA reads TGCAGCGTTTGGGAGAGGGGCCGTGGCTACACCTTC.

This clonotype was found a few times. This chain links TRBV7-6 with TRBJ2-3; TRBD2 matches at 7 bases. The CDR3 is made up of 15 amino acids. J gave up 0 bases and V 5 bases, and 5 bases lay outside the gene matches. The germline gives CDR1 SGHVS, CDR2 FNYEAQ. CDR3 nucleotides: TGTGCCAGCAGCGTTAGCGGGCCTAGCACAGATACGCAGTATTTT. This codes for CASSVSGPSTDTQYF.

The rearrangement joins TRBV12-3 or TRBV12-4 to TRBJ2-7; 7 bases agree with TRBD2. After removal of 6 bases from V and 1 base from J, the junction contained 9 bases not matched to a gene. The CDR3 has 15 amino acids. The CDR3 loop reads CASSSRGSHSYEQYF. CDR3 nucleotide sequence: TGTGCCAGCAGCTCTCGCGGGAGCCATTCCTACGAGCAGTACTTC.

This clonotype was seen many times. The genes are TRBV6-5 and TRBJ2-1; D might be TRBD2 (5 bases). This CDR3 contains 15 residues. Germline V gene data show CDR1 as MNHEY and CDR2 as SVGAGI. The V end was cut by 5 bases, the J end by 4 bases, with 15 bases between. The CDR3 DNA follows: TGTGCCAGCAGTCCTAGCAGGAGGACTTACAATGAGCAGTTCTTC. It yields the protein CASSPSRRTYNEQFF.